Sequencing of this T cell receptor (beta chain) was carried out in a study of OX40 agonist ivuxolimab in advanced cancers. Study information: Participants averaged about 66 years of age (range 23 to 79) and were 75% to 90% male. Findings of the study overall: Within 6 weeks, CD4+ and CD8+ blood T cells expanded clonally at 0.1 to 3.0 mg/kg. Expanded clones belonging to CD8+ T cells outnumbered, on average, those of CD4+.

Using immunoSEQ multiplex PCR, the repertoire was profiled, and TCRdb retains in-frame clones only, with some absent. The sample lists just under 80,000 clones, 89% occurring once. Concerning this clone: Its matching antigen is unknown.

Trimming stripped 0 bases from V and 4 bases from J, with 9 bases between. The germline V gene has CDR1 SGHAT and CDR2 FQNNGV. CDR3 length: 15 residues. The J gene is TRBJ2-2, the V gene TRBV11-2; D is unclear. The material sequenced was CD4+ or CD8+ T cells sorted from blood, taken in a trial of the OX40 agonist ivuxolimab. The TCR comes from an adult with an advanced solid tumor such as melanoma, head and neck, liver or kidney cancer. This CDR3 reads CASSLELLGTGELFF. The CDR3 DNA sequence: TGTGCCAGCAGCTTAGAACTATTAGGCACCGGGGAGCTGTTTTTT.